The entry that follows covers one TCR beta chain sequence. TCRdb called the 5' RACE reads again in MiXCR, with one record for every CDR3 protein. The sample yields some 320,000 distinct CDR3 sequences, approximately 4% seen once. The source of the sample is a study of T cells after yellow fever vaccination. The germline V and J ends were trimmed by 6 bases and 0 bases, with 14 bases remaining between them. Germline lookup yields CDR1 SGHKS and CDR2 YYEKEE (reference sequence). The CDR3 consists of 15 residues. This chain connects TRBV5-5 to TRBJ2-3, with D perhaps matching TRBD1 (6 bases). This clonotype originated in a man aged 18 to 29 who received the YFV17D yellow fever vaccine. Material: PBMCs, obtained 15 days after the yellow fever booster vaccination. CDR3 in amino acids: CASTTGSLSTDTQYF. Here the CDR3 DNA reads TGTGCCAGCACCACAGGGTCGCTTAGCACAGATACGCAGTATTTT.